These 14 T cell receptor beta chains originate from one sample sequenced in a study of T cells in tuberculosis (dated by TCRdb to 2016 to 2018). Library generation was performed with the immunoSEQ multiplex PCR assay. TCRdb holds this immuneACCESS table with in-frame rearrangements only. Some clones are missing; in checked studies, unresolved V genes explain under half, and the rest has no known cause. The sample records about 43,000 clones, approximately 94% of which are singletons. The leading ten clones occupy roughly 2% of the sample. The specimen was PBMCs. These receptor sequences come from a donor between 10 and 29 years old with latent tuberculosis or without tuberculosis infection. Some clones in this sample may be carry-over from other donors' samples.

This chain connects TRBV28 to TRBJ2-1; TRBD2 aligns across 7 bases. The CDR3 is 13 amino acids. Germline loops: CDR1 MDHEN, CDR2 SYDVKM. After removal of 2 bases from V and 10 bases from J, the junction contained 5 bases not matched to a gene. As DNA, the CDR3 is TGTGCCAGCAGTTTAATTCAGGGAGGGGAGCAGTTCTTC. This encodes CASSLIQGGEQFF.

This sequence joins TRBV5-1 and TRBJ1-4; D remains unclear. The V gene lost 3 bases and the J gene lost 1 base, with 10 bases spanning the gap. The CDR3 totals 15 residues. The V gene's germline CDR1 is SGHRS and CDR2 YFSETQ. CDR3 residues: CASSSPDGTNEKLFF. The CDR3 DNA sequence: TGCGCCAGCAGCTCCCCAGATGGAACTAATGAAAAACTGTTTTTT.

The V and J genes are TRBV6-5 and TRBJ1-5; 7 bases fit TRBD1. CDR3 length: 14 residues. Germline CDR1 is MNHEY and CDR2 is SVGAGI. V lost 5 bases to trimming and J lost 4 bases; unmatched junction nucleotides: 5. The CDR3 bases are TGTGCCAGCAGTGACAGGGCTATTAATCAGCCCCAGCATTTT. Amino acid sequence: CASSDRAINQPQHF.

The rearrangement joins TRBV5-1 to TRBJ2-1, with 8 nucleotides matching TRBD2. Trimming removed 4 bases from V and 5 bases from J; junction bases left unmatched: 8. Looked up from germline, CDR1 is SGHRS and CDR2 is YFSETQ. CDR3 length equals 15 residues. In DNA, the CDR3 is TGCGCCAGCAGCCCGGCTAGCGGGTTAGACAATGAGCAGTTCTTC. Translated, it gives CASSPASGLDNEQFF.

V gene TRBV5-4 combines with J gene TRBJ2-2; D perhaps matches TRBD1 (5 bases). From germline, CDR1 is SGHNT and CDR2 YYREEE (reference sequence). The V end lost 1 base, the J end lost 6 bases, and 16 bases lay between the germline ends. The CDR3 has 16 amino acids. For the CDR3, the DNA is TGTGCCAGCAGCTTGCCCCAGACAGCCGAACCCGGGGAGCTGTTTTTT. This gives the protein CASSLPQTAEPGELFF.

This rearrangement joins TRBV15 to TRBJ2-5, with TRBD2 identical over 9 bases. Losses at the gene ends were 0 bases for V and 5 bases for J; bases not matched to a gene: 10. In germline, CDR1 is LNHNV, CDR2 YYDKDF (reference sequence). The CDR3 runs 17 residues. CDR3 sequence: CATSRDHLAGTRETQYF. In nucleotides, the CDR3 is TGTGCCACCAGCAGAGATCATCTAGCGGGAACGAGGGAGACCCAGTACTTC.

The chain is built from TRBV4-3 and TRBJ2-7; 7 bases match TRBD2. The CDR3 loop spans 17 amino acids. The V segment lost 3 bases and the J segment 4 bases; nucleotides outside the gene matches: 15. Germline V gene sequence: CDR1 LGHNA, CDR2 YSLEER. The CDR3 region has the DNA TGCGCCAGCAGCCACCTCCATACTAGCGAGAGACCGTACGAGCAGTACTTC. As protein: CASSHLHTSERPYEQYF.

V is TRBV6-5 and J is TRBJ1-2; 9 nucleotides line up with TRBD1. Germline V gene data show CDR1 as MNHEY and CDR2 as SVGAGI. The CDR3 has 13 amino acids. Germline trimming cut 6 bases from V and 4 bases from J; bases unmatched to any gene: 3. CDR3 nucleotides: TGTGCCAGCAGCGAGACAGGGGGCTATGGCTACACCTTC. Its translation: CASSETGGYGYTF.

Here the CDR3 reads CASSLVPQTVNTEAFF. CDR3 DNA: TGTGCCAGCAGCTTAGTCCCCCAGACAGTGAACACTGAAGCTTTCTTT. The rearrangement joins TRBV7-2 to TRBJ1-1, with D possibly being TRBD1 (5 bases). V lost 1 base to trimming and J lost 0 bases, with 12 bases between them. Germline assignment: CDR1 SGHTA and CDR2 FQGNSA. CDR3 size: 16 residues.

J is TRBJ1-2 and V is TRBV29-1; 7 nucleotides line up with TRBD1. CDR3 size: 15 residues. The J segment lost 3 bases and the V segment lost 5 bases, leaving 12 bases of the junction unmatched. Germline V gene sequence: CDR1 SQVTM, CDR2 ANQGSEA. The CDR3 sequence: CSVTITGEYYYGYTF. CDR3 bases: TGCAGCGTTACCATTACAGGGGAGTATTACTATGGCTACACCTTC.

This chain uses TRBV6-6 with TRBJ1-2, with 9 positions matching TRBD1. This CDR3 region has 16 residues. V lost 5 bases, J lost 4 bases, and 11 bases stayed unmatched. Germline V gives CDR1 MNHNY, CDR2 SVGAGI (reference sequence). CDR3 loop: CASSHDNRGQGYGYTF. In nucleotides, the CDR3 is TGTGCCAGCAGTCACGACAACAGGGGGCAGGGCTATGGCTACACCTTC.

The rearrangement joins TRBV4-1 to TRBJ2-2; TRBD1 agrees at 8 bases. V dropped 6 bases and J dropped 1; count of bases not matched to a gene: 7. The CDR3 has 16 amino acids. Per the germline V gene, CDR1 is MGHRA and CDR2 is YSYEKL. The CDR3 DNA reads TGCGCCAGCAGACCCTGGACAGGGATGAACACCGGGGAGCTGTTTTTT. Translated, it gives CASRPWTGMNTGELFF.

This clone was seen just once. This chain connects TRBV7-3 to TRBJ2-3; the D gene is possibly TRBD2 (6 bases). The CDR3 runs to 15 residues. The V gene's germline CDR1 is SGHTA and CDR2 FQGTGA. V gave up 5 bases and J gave up 4 bases, with 16 bases separating them. Written as DNA, the CDR3 is TGTGCCAGCAGCCCGGGGGTAGTCAAGGCAGATACGCAGTATTTT. Protein: CASSPGVVKADTQYF. Full variable domain (remainder filled in from reference TRBV7-3 and TRBJ2-3): GAGVSQTPSNKVTEKGKYVELRCDPISGHTALYWYRQSLGQGPEFLIYFQGTGAADDSGLPNDRFFAVRPEGSVSTLKIQRTERGDSAVYLCASSPGVVKADTQYFGPGTRLTVL.

The gene calls are TRBV6-1 and TRBJ2-2, with no clear D. Germline V lookup: CDR1 MNHNS, CDR2 SASEGT. This CDR3 contains 15 residues. Trimming took off 6 bases at V and 6 bases at J, with 17 bases between the two ends. The DNA for the CDR3 is TGTGCCAGCAGCGGTCTGACCGAGGCGTCCGGGGAGCTGTTTTTT. Its translation is CASSGLTEASGELFF.